This is a list of T cell receptor beta chains from one sample in a study of shared clonotypes between healthy human individuals. Generated by immunoSEQ multiplex PCR, the TCRdb table keeps only in-frame clones and is missing some. Of some 650,000 clones in the sample, less than 98% were seen once. The specimen was naive CD4+ T cells sorted from blood. These receptors all come from a woman between 25 and 40 years old in good health. Each CDR3 is given with its conserved first and last residue. The order of the fields is D gene, J gene, clone size, V gene, CDR3 DNA, CDR3 protein. The D gene is left open where the match is weak. Size values are once, few and many counts, or a class for expanded clones, and some rows have none.

>NA|TRBJ1-2|NA|TRBV28
TGTGCCAGCAGTTTACCTCAGTACTATGGCTACACCTTC
CASSLPQYYGYTF
>NA|TRBJ1-3|NA|TRBV5-1
TGCGCCAGCAGCTTGACCCTTAGCTCTGGAAACACCATATATTTT
CASSLTLSSGNTIYF
>NA|TRBJ2-5|NA|TRBV28
TGTGCCAGCAGTTCCCAAATGAAAGAAGAGACCCAGTACTTC
CASSSQMKEETQYF
>NA|TRBJ2-1|NA|TRBV5-1
TGCGCCAGCAGCTTGCGGGGACTCTATATCGATGAGCAGTTCTTC
CASSLRGLYIDEQFF
>NA|TRBJ2-1|NA|TRBV28
TGTGCCAGCAGGCGGGATTGGGACAATGAGCAGTTCTTC
CASRRDWDNEQFF
>NA|TRBJ2-6|once|TRBV28
TGTGCCAGCAGTTTAAGCAGGGGCATATCTGGGGCCAACGTCCTGACTTTC
CASSLSRGISGANVLTF
>TRBD2|TRBJ2-2|NA|TRBV9
TGTGCCAGCAGCGTAACTAGCGGGGACACCGGGGAGCTGTTTTTT
CASSVTSGDTGELFF
>NA|TRBJ1-4|NA|TRBV5-6
TGTGCCAGCAGCCGTAGACAGAAAGGAGGACTGTTTTTT
CASSRRQKGGLFF
>NA|TRBJ1-1|NA|TRBV6-6
TGTGCCAGCAGTACCAGGGAAAACACTGAAGCTTTCTTT
CASSTRENTEAFF
>NA|TRBJ2-3|NA|TRBV5-1
TGCGCCAGCAGCTTGATTGGCCGGCCCGATACGCAGTATTTT
CASSLIGRPDTQYF
>NA|TRBJ1-6|NA|TRBV28
TGTGCCAGCAGTTTCTTGGGCCTTCGGCATTCACCCCTCCACTTT
CASSFLGLRHSPLHF
>TRBD1|TRBJ1-3|NA|TRBV28
TGTGCCAGCAGTGCGGACAGGACCTACTCTGGAAACACCATATATTTT
CASSADRTYSGNTIYF
>TRBD2|TRBJ2-5|NA|TRBV28
TGTGCCAGCAGTACGGGACTAGCGTATCAAGAGACCCAGTACTTC
CASSTGLAYQETQYF
>NA|TRBJ2-2|NA|TRBV20-1
TGCAGTGCTAGAGCGTATCGGGAGCTGTTTTTT
CSARAYRELFF
>NA|TRBJ1-2|NA|TRBV7-2
TGTGCCAGCAGCCACTCCCCGGGGGCGAGCTATGGCTACACCTTC
CASSHSPGASYGYTF
>TRBD2|TRBJ2-1|NA|TRBV5-1
TGCGCCAGCAGCTCACTTAGCGGGAGTTACAATGAGCAGTTCTTC
CASSSLSGSYNEQFF
>TRBD2|TRBJ2-7|NA|TRBV13
TGTGCCAGCAGCTTATCGGGAGGGCCTAGCTACGAGCAGTACTTC
CASSLSGGPSYEQYF
>NA|TRBJ2-5|NA|TRBV28
TGTGCCAGCAGCCTGAGCAGGGGTAATATCCAAGAGACCCAGTACTTC
CASSLSRGNIQETQYF
>NA|TRBJ2-1|NA|TRBV9
TGTGCCAGCAGCGGACGACTAGTTCACAATGAGCAGTTCTTC
CASSGRLVHNEQFF
>NA|TRBJ2-1|NA|TRBV20-1
TGCAGTGCTAGAGATGAGGCGGTCATGTTCTTC
CSARDEAVMFF
>NA|TRBJ2-7|once|TRBV5-1
TGCGCCAGCAGCAGATCAGGAGACCCCTACGAGCAGTACTTC
CASSRSGDPYEQYF
>TRBD1|TRBJ2-5|NA|TRBV10-1
TGCGCCAGCAGCCGTGACAGGGCCCCCCTAGAGACCCAGTACTTC
CASSRDRAPLETQYF
>NA|TRBJ1-1|NA|TRBV5-4
TGTGCCAGCAGCTTGGCCGTTGGGCAGGGGCCGGCCACTGAAGCTTTCTTT
CASSLAVGQGPATEAFF
>TRBD2|TRBJ2-3|NA|TRBV27
TGTGCCAGCAGTCCCGGGACTAGCGGGAGGCGTGCTAGCACAGATACGCAGTATTTT
CASSPGTSGRRASTDTQYF
>NA|TRBJ1-2|few|TRBV27
TGTGCCAGCAGTGTACTTGGGAACTATGGCTACACCTTC
CASSVLGNYGYTF
>TRBD1|TRBJ1-1|NA|TRBV2
TGTGCCAGCAGTGATTCGGTTACGACAGGGGAAGCTTTCTTT
CASSDSVTTGEAFF
>NA|TRBJ2-5|NA|TRBV7-3
TGTGCCAGCAGCCAACAGGGACAAGAGACCCAGTACTTC
CASSQQGQETQYF
>NA|TRBJ2-7|NA|TRBV5-1
TGCGCCAGCAGCTTCCGGGCGGTCTCCTACGAGCAGTACTTC
CASSFRAVSYEQYF
>TRBD2|TRBJ2-3|once|TRBV5-1
TGCGCCAGCAGCTTGTACGTGAGCGGGAGGACAGATACGCAGTATTTT
CASSLYVSGRTDTQYF
>TRBD1|TRBJ2-1|NA|TRBV19
TGTGCCAGTAATACAAGACTTGCTACAGGGGCGTCGGAGCAGTTCTTC
CASNTRLATGASEQFF
>NA|TRBJ2-3|NA|TRBV5-1
TGCGCCAGCAGCTTAACCACAGATACGCAGTATTTT
CASSLTTDTQYF
>TRBD1|TRBJ2-7|NA|TRBV7-2
TGTGCCAGCAGCCCGAGAATGGGGACAGGGTCCTACGAGCAGTACTTC
CASSPRMGTGSYEQYF
>NA|TRBJ2-2|NA|TRBV21-1
TGTGCCAGCAGCCAGAGAACTACCGGTTGGGAGCTGTTTTTT
CASSQRTTGWELFF
>NA|TRBJ2-1|NA|TRBV5-1
TGCGCCAGCACCTCCATCACATTTGCCTACAATGAGCAGTTCTTC
CASTSITFAYNEQFF
>TRBD1|TRBJ1-5|NA|TRBV5-1
TGCGCCAGCAGCTTGGGGACAGGGGATCAGCCCCAGCATTTT
CASSLGTGDQPQHF
>NA|TRBJ1-1|NA|TRBV2
TGTGCCAGCAGTGAACAGGGGCCCATGAACACTGAAGCTTTCTTT
CASSEQGPMNTEAFF
>NA|TRBJ2-7|NA|TRBV6-6
TGTGCCAGCAGCCTGAACCAATACGAGCAGTACTTC
CASSLNQYEQYF